This TCR beta chain was identified in a study of T cells in Graves' hyperthyroidism and ophthalmopathy. Patients aged 18 to 65 had newly diagnosed hyperthyroidism of under 2 months' duration. This clonotype was found a few times. RNA transcripts yielded amplified TCR beta CDR3 regions. During a first-round RT-PCR of the TCR CDR3, the HTBI primer set was used. One entry per CDR3 protein, called by TCRdb with MiXCR from the multiplex PCR reads. The repertoire has over 450,000 distinct CDR3 sequences, 14% of them found once; the top ten carry less than 20%. The sample comprised blood. The TCR was taken from a woman between 18 and 29 years old with Graves' hyperthyroidism.

CDR3 sequence: CASSLGETRNEQFF. CDR3 nucleotides: TGTGCCAGCAGCCTAGGGGAGACTAGGAATGAGCAGTTCTTC. The V call is TRBV14, the J call TRBJ2-1; D may be TRBD2 (6 bases). Trimming cost V 4 bases and J 7 bases, with 14 bases left between them. Germline assignment: CDR1 SGHDN and CDR2 FVKESK. The CDR3 is 14 amino acids.